This T cell receptor (beta chain) was profiled in a study of CXCR3-negative and CXCR3-positive naive CD8 T cells. Broader study findings: In CXCR3-positive naive cells, the TRB CDR3s were more hydrophobic than in CXCR3-negative naive cells.

This CDR3 region has 13 residues. The germline CDR1 and CDR2 sequences are GTSNPN and SVGIG (reference sequence). The TRB libraries of cDNA were built by UMI-labeled 5' RACE. TCRdb re-called the 5' RACE reads; every CDR3 protein appears as one record, without DNA. The sample data list about 120,000 distinct CDR3 sequences. Note on this clonotype: Its antigen is unidentified.

The chain joins TRBV30 to TRBJ1-1. The receptor's source is a human donor in good health. Some clones in this sample may be carry-over from other donors' samples. Sequenced sample: naive CXCR3+ CD8+ T cells from blood. The subset is: CD45RO-CCR7+CD27+CD95- naive CD8+ T cells expressing CXCR3 (TNR3+). This chain's CDR3 is CAWSLDLNTEAFF.